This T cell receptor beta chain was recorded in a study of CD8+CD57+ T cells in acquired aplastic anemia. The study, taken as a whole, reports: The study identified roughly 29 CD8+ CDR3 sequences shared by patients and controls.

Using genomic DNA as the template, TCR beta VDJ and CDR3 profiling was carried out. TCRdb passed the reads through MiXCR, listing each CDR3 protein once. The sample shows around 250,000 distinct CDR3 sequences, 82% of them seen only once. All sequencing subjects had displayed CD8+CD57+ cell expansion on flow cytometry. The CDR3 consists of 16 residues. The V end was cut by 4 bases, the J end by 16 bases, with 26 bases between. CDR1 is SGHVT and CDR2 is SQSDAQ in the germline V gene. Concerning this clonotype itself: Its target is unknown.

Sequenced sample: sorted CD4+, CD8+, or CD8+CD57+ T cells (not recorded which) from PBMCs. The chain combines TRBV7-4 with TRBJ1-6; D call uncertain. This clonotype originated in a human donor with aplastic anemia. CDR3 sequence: CASSSDRASYETQLHF. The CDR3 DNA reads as TGTGCCAGCAGCTCCGACCGCGCCTCCTATGAGACACAGCTCCACTTT.